The sequence of this T cell receptor (beta chain) was determined in a study of blood T cell repertoires in COVID-19. Study information: From the United States, Italy and Spain came samples of acute and convalescent COVID-19. Nucleic acid was either cDNA or gDNA, and it came from T cells, B-cell-depleted T cells, or PBMCs.

The CDR3 runs 15 residues. Germline CDR1 LNHDA, CDR2 SQIVND (reference sequence). V was clipped by 7 bases and J by 5 bases; unmatched bases: 8. Some clones are missing from TCRdb's copy, which holds only in-frame ones; the method was immunoSEQ multiplex PCR. The data show 250,000 to 300,000 clones, about 89% seen once. The chain links TRBV19 to TRBJ2-1, with TRBD1 identical over 10 bases. The sequenced sample consisted of peripheral blood. This TCR came from a man aged 35-49 years with acute or convalescent COVID-19. The CDR3 protein is CASTLRTGGDNEQFF. The CDR3 coding sequence is TGTGCCAGTACCCTGCGGACAGGGGGGGACAATGAGCAGTTCTTC.